The present T cell receptor beta chain was sequenced within a study of a mutant IDH1 vaccine in newly diagnosed glioma. Germline V gene data show CDR1 as KGHSH and CDR2 as LQKENI. The ends were cut back, 3 bases at V and 6 bases at J, with 11 bases in the middle. CDR3 length: 13 amino acids. Comments on this clone: Its antigen is unidentified.

TCRdb's table, derived via immunoSEQ multiplex PCR, lists solely in-frame clones and lacks some. The sample lists roughly 50,000 clones, 80% to 90% seen once, with under 5% in the top ten. As for time point: week 35, safety follow-up. Every single dose of the vaccine, 300 ug of mutant IDH1 20-mer peptide, came with topical imiquimod. This specimen was PBMCs, taken from a glioma patient whose treatment included an IDH1 peptide vaccine. The sequence came from a woman under 30 with glioma. The V gene is TRBV18, the J gene TRBJ1-2; D is possibly TRBD1 (6 bases). The DNA for the CDR3 is TGTGCCAGCTCACCGAGGCCAGGGGATGGCTACACCTTC. Translation: CASSPRPGDGYTF.